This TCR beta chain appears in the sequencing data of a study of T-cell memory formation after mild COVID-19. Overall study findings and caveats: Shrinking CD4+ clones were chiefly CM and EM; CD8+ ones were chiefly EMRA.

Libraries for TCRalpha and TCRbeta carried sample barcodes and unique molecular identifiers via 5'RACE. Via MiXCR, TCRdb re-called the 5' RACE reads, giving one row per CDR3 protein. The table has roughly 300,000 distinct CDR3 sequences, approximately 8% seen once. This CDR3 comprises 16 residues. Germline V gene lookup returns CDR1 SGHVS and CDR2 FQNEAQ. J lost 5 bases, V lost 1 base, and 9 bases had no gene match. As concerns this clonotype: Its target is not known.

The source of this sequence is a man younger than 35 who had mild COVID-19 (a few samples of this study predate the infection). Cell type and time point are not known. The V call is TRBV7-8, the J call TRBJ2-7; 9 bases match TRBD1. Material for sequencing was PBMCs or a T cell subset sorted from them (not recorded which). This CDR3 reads CASSLDGKGTGHEQYV. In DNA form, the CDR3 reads TGTGCCAGCAGCTTAGACGGGAAAGGGACAGGGCACGAGCAGTACGTC.